A single sample is the source of the 11 T cell receptor beta chains below, sequenced in a study of blood T cell repertoires in COVID-19. The data were produced by immunoSEQ multiplex PCR, yet TCRdb's version contains in-frame clones alone and is incomplete. Among 250,000 to 300,000 clones, approximately 86% were seen once, and the ten largest hold 3.6%. Sequencing input: peripheral blood. These receptors were obtained from a man aged 18 to 30 with active or convalescent COVID-19.

The chain uses TRBV6-1 and TRBJ2-6; D perhaps matches TRBD1 (6 bases). Germline V gene lookup returns CDR1 MNHNS and CDR2 SASEGT. The CDR3 is 13 residues long. Deletions cut 1 base from V and 9 bases from J, with 7 bases between. The CDR3 protein is CASSEDRDNVLTF. For the CDR3, the DNA is TGTGCCAGCAGTGAAGACAGGGACAACGTCCTGACTTTC.

This clone was seen a single time. The chain combines TRBV19 with TRBJ1-2; D is possibly TRBD1 (5 bases). Germline V gene sequence: CDR1 LNHDA, CDR2 SQIVND (reference sequence). The CDR3 is 13 amino acids. Trimming took 5 bases from V and 3 from J, leaving 10 bases between them. In DNA form, the CDR3 reads TGTGCCAGTAGTGCAGGGATGGACTATGGCTACACCTTC. Translating it yields CASSAGMDYGYTF.

This clone was detected a few times. This CDR3 is CASRNNPGRSTDTQYF. Written as DNA, the CDR3 is TGTGCCAGCAGAAATAATCCAGGGCGTAGCACAGATACGCAGTATTTT. This rearrangement joins TRBV5-5 to TRBJ2-3; D might be TRBD1 (5 bases). The CDR3 sequence is 16 residues long. V was pared by 5 bases and J by 0 bases, with 16 bases between. In germline, CDR1 is SGHKS, CDR2 YYEKEE (reference sequence).

This chain connects TRBV18 to TRBJ1-6; TRBD1 matches at 10 bases. J was trimmed by 8 bases and V by 4 bases; bases with no gene match: 5. In germline, CDR1 is KGHSH, CDR2 LQKENI. CDR3 size: 15 residues. The CDR3 loop is CASSRDRGLDSPLHF. CDR3 DNA sequence: TGTGCCAGCTCACGTGACAGGGGGCTAGATTCACCCCTCCACTTT.

A few counts support this clone. The V and J genes are TRBV7-3 and TRBJ1-5; tentatively, D is TRBD1 (5 bases). V dropped 6 bases and J dropped 2 bases, with 8 bases sitting between them. Looked up from germline, CDR1 is SGHTA and CDR2 is FQGTGA. The CDR3 contains 13 residues. DNA for the CDR3: TGTGCCAGCAGTCAGGGCGGCAATCAGCCCCAGCATTTT. Its protein is CASSQGGNQPQHF.

The rearrangement joins TRBV19 to TRBJ2-5; weak D call: TRBD1 (6 bases). Germline values: CDR1 LNHDA, CDR2 SQIVND (reference sequence). This CDR3 contains 13 residues. V was shortened by 4 bases and J by 3 bases, with 9 bases between the two germline ends. The CDR3 here is CASSKDREETQYF. CDR3 DNA sequence: TGTGCCAGTAGTAAGGACAGAGAAGAGACCCAGTACTTC.

V is TRBV12-3 or TRBV12-4 and J is TRBJ2-1; TRBD2 agrees at 10 bases. The trim removed 7 bases at V and 15 bases at J, leaving 12 bases unmatched. The CDR3 has 13 residues. Here the CDR3 reads CASTTGGTSELFF. CDR3 in DNA: TGTGCCAGCACCACAGGTGGGACTAGCGAATTGTTCTTC.

The chain uses TRBV6-5 and TRBJ2-2; no firm D call. The germline V and J ends were trimmed by 8 bases and 6 bases, with 7 bases remaining between them. Germline CDR1 MNHEY, CDR2 SVGAGI. This CDR3 comprises 11 residues. In nucleotides, the CDR3 is TGTGCCAGCCGGTCGGCCGGGGAGCTGTTTTTT. Amino acid sequence: CASRSAGELFF.

The rearrangement joins TRBV7-2 to TRBJ1-2, with TRBD1 matching 7 bases. V shed 5 bases, J shed 4 bases, and the junction held 7 bases outside the gene matches. The CDR3 contains 14 residues. Germline V gene sequence: CDR1 SGHTA, CDR2 FQGNSA. The chain's CDR3 is CASSPTRDSYGYTF. DNA for the CDR3: TGTGCCAGCAGCCCGACTAGGGACAGCTATGGCTACACCTTC.

The chain is built from TRBV18 and TRBJ2-5; possibly TRBD2 for D (5 bases). Trimming pared 5 bases from V and 4 bases from J, leaving 14 bases between. The CDR3 is 14 amino acids. Germline CDR1 and CDR2: KGHSH and LQKENI. The CDR3 is CASSTGTRGETQYF. The DNA of the CDR3 is TGTGCCAGCTCAACTGGAACTAGAGGAGAGACCCAGTACTTC.

This clone occurred a few times. The genes are TRBV6-5 and TRBJ2-5; possible D gene TRBD2, 6 bases. The CDR3 covers 14 residues. Trimming took off 5 bases at V and 5 bases at J, with 15 bases between the two ends. CDR1 and CDR2 (germline): MNHEY, SVGAGI. In DNA, the CDR3 is TGTGCCAGCAGTACAGAGGGGAGGCGGGAGACCCAGTACTTC. Translated, it gives CASSTEGRRETQYF.